The source of this T cell receptor (beta chain) is a study of patients and donors after allogeneic stem cell transplantation. Each CDR3 protein is one row after TCRdb ran MiXCR on the RT-PCR reads. The sample contains about a million distinct CDR3 sequences, roughly 18% of which appear only once. The sample taken for sequencing was blood, either unsorted or a sorted T cell fraction (not recorded which). This sequence was found in a human donor who was either an allogeneic HSCT recipient or a stem cell or donor lymphocyte infusion donor (not recorded which). It is not recorded whose cells these are; they may come from a transplant donor.

The CDR3 DNA reads as TGTGCCAGCAGGACCGGCCCGAGCGGGGCGAGCGAGCAGTACTTC. It is translated as CASRTGPSGASEQYF. The V and J genes are TRBV12-3 or TRBV12-4 and TRBJ2-7, with 7 nucleotides matching TRBD2. J gave up 6 bases and V 6 bases, and 14 bases lay outside the gene matches. The CDR3 totals 15 residues.